This TCR beta chain is drawn from a study of identical twins. Template switching added a universal primer binding site, and final cDNA carried unique molecular identifiers. TCRdb reprocessed the 5' RACE reads via MiXCR and lists one record per CDR3 protein. Among 150,000 or so distinct CDR3 sequences listed, approximately 3.5% were seen once. This clonotype was observed at least ten times. V lost 4 bases and J lost 2; bases outside the gene matches: 5. Germline V CDR1 and CDR2: LGHDT, YNNKEL (reference sequence). CDR3 size: 15 residues. This rearrangement joins TRBV3-1 to TRBJ2-3; 8 bases are shared with TRBD2. The source is a man aged 18-30 years in good health. The sequenced material came from memory T cells sorted from blood. The CDR3 loop is CASSLRLAPTDTQYF. For the CDR3, the DNA is TGTGCCAGCAGCCTTAGACTAGCGCCCACAGATACGCAGTATTTT.